The text below deals with one T cell receptor (beta chain). Its antigen is not yet known. Base-call qualities are not available, and no considerably larger clone is one nucleotide away. Data came from an Illumina NovaSeq 6000. TCR cDNA was synthesized by 5'RACE template switching, through which a universal primer site and unique molecular identifiers were introduced. cDNA synthesis was primed from both the TCR alpha and TCR beta constant segments. Libraries were amplified in two PCR steps, with sample barcodes and sequencing adapters added in the second step. Libraries were sequenced on Illumina HiSeq 2500 (2x100 bp) or NovaSeq (2x150 bp). Processing in the source paper ran as follows. Reads were demultiplexed and collapsed into UMI consensus sequences with MIGEC, and V(D)J alignment was performed with MiXCR. Vaccine-responding clonotypes were identified with edgeR using replicate PBMC samples, with FDR below 0.01 and a log2 fold change above 5 up to day 15 being required. CD4 or CD8 identity was assigned to each bulk clonotype according to whether the clonotype was present at higher abundance in the sequenced CD4 repertoire or the sequenced CD8 repertoire. Through fastp at Q25 and MiXCR, TCRdb rebuilt clones from the public reads, retaining in-frame beta chains. Entries that share a CDR3 protein sequence are merged under the most common genes and DNA. TCRdb, rather than the study authors, made the V and J calls. The sample table shows some 120,000 distinct CDR3 sequences, and approximately 9% are seen once. Clones ranked in the top ten supply about two fifths of the sample.

The data are from a study of T cells after yellow fever vaccination (dated by TCRdb to the late 2010s). About the investigation overall: Libraries from fractions with low cell numbers were prepared with the SMART-Seq v4 Ultra Low Input RNA kit. To follow T-cell clones before and after both primary and booster YFV17D yellow fever vaccination, bulk TCR alpha and beta repertoires underwent longitudinal sequencing. Two healthy male donors, one aged 18 to 30 and one aged 30 to 40 years, made up the cohort. Bulk PBMC replicates and cell subsets were isolated from blood drawn at multiple timepoints before and after both primary and secondary immunization.

Here is what the overall study found, with its caveats: Most clones expanded after primary vaccination were re-detected after the booster (around 96% of CD4 and about nine tenths of CD8), suggesting broad memory maintenance. Because only two donors were included in the study, the extent to which the findings can be generalized is limited. A small share of clonotypes was detected in both CD4 and CD8 compartments, with the overlap likely arising from convergent recombination. Computational filtering was needed because FACS-sorted repertoires could contain abundant contaminating clonotypes from the bulk population. The secondary T-cell response was found to be weaker but faster than the primary response, with a peak reached on day 5 rather than on day 15.

Trimming at the junction amounts to 0 bases on V and 15 bases on J, and the germline ends lie 12 bases apart. The CDR3 goes from the cysteine to the phenylalanine over 12 residues. Here the CDR3 DNA is all that survives: 36 bases in frame from base 1. The germline V gene specifies MGHRA as CDR1 and YSYEKL as CDR2. Explained via the paper, the treatment or condition label denotes: live attenuated yellow fever vaccine strain. PBMCs were isolated from peripheral blood using a standard Ficoll-Paque protocol. Dynabeads CD4 and CD8 positive selection kits were used to isolate CD4 and CD8 T-cell fractions. TriZol was used to extract RNA from bulk PBMCs, CD4 and CD8 fractions, and dextramer-positive and dextramer-negative fractions.

The receptor chain draws on TRBV4-1 and TRBJ2-1, with an unclear D gene assignment. The specimen was CD8+ T cells sorted from PBMCs, collected on the day of the yellow fever booster vaccination. The TCR sequence derives from a man aged 18-30 years who received the YFV17D yellow fever vaccine. The CDR3: CASSQDKSGRFF. The nucleotides are TGCGCCAGCAGCCAAGATAAAAGTGGGCGGTTCTTC.